These 8 T cell receptor beta chains were all obtained from the same sample, sequenced in a study of T cells in Graves' hyperthyroidism and ophthalmopathy. It was RNA transcripts that yielded the amplified TCR beta CDR3 regions. Carried out on the TCR CDR3, a first-round RT-PCR used the HTBI primer set. TCRdb redid the calling of the multiplex PCR reads with MiXCR, one entry per CDR3 protein. The sample has about 290,000 distinct CDR3 sequences; approximately 17% are singletons. Source material: blood. Every receptor here comes from a man aged 30-40 years with Graves' hyperthyroidism.

The chain joins TRBV7-2 to TRBJ2-1; 14 bases map to TRBD2. The CDR3 contains 14 residues. V was clipped by 4 bases and J by 15 bases; unmatched bases: 8. Germline loops: CDR1 SGHTA, CDR2 FQGNSA. For the CDR3, the DNA is TGTGCCAGCAGCTCCCTTGGGACTAGCGGGAGTTGGTTCTTC. This encodes CASSSLGTSGSWFF.

The sample holds a few counts of this clonotype. V is TRBV28 and J is TRBJ1-4, with D tentatively TRBD1 (6 bases). This CDR3 region has 13 residues. Germline V gene data show CDR1 as MDHEN and CDR2 as SYDVKM. The V end was cut by 5 bases, the J end by 5 bases, with 9 bases between. The CDR3 bases are TGTGCCAGCAGTACGGACAGCAATGAAAAACTGTTTTTT. Translated, it gives CASSTDSNEKLFF.

V is TRBV7-2 and J is TRBJ2-7; 7 nucleotides line up with TRBD2. With 1 base clipped from V and 6 bases from J, the junction kept 9 bases outside the gene matches. The CDR3 spans 15 residues. The germline V gene encodes CDR1 SGHTA and CDR2 FQGNSA. This CDR3 reads CASSLVWAGDPEQYF. CDR3 DNA: TGTGCCAGCAGCTTAGTCTGGGCGGGAGATCCCGAGCAGTACTTC.

This clonotype was picked up many times. This chain uses TRBV2 with TRBJ2-1, with D perhaps matching TRBD1 or TRBD2 (5 bases each). Germline loops: CDR1 SNHLY, CDR2 FYNNEI. CDR3 length: 15 residues. V was cut by 6 bases and J by 1 base, with 13 bases left in between. For the CDR3, the DNA is TGTGCCAGCAGCGCACCAGGGAGTTCCTACAATGAGCAGTTCTTC. It encodes CASSAPGSSYNEQFF.

This clonotype was counted many times. The rearrangement uses TRBV11-2 and TRBJ1-1; D unclear. Germline V gives CDR1 SGHAT, CDR2 FQNNGV. This CDR3 is 13 amino acids long. The V end lost 0 bases, the J end lost 4 bases, and 6 bases lay between the germline ends. The CDR3 here is CASSLDRLTEAFF. CDR3 bases: TGTGCCAGCAGCTTAGACAGGCTCACTGAAGCTTTCTTT. Together with reference TRBV11-2 and TRBJ1-1, the CDR3 gives the full variable domain: EAGVAQSPRYKIIEKRQSVAFWCNPISGHATLYWYQQILGQGPKLLIQFQNNGVVDDSQLPKDRFSAERLKGVDSTLKIQPAKLEDSAVYLCASSLDRLTEAFFGQGTRLTVV.

This clonotype was observed at least ten times. The chain employs TRBV11-2 and TRBJ2-5, with D maybe TRBD1 (7 bases). The length of the CDR3 is 13 residues. The V end lost 5 bases, the J end lost 9 bases, and 16 bases lay between the germline ends. Germline CDR1 and CDR2: SGHAT and FQNNGV. The CDR3 sequence: CASSLVTGRPQYF. CDR3 nucleotides: TGTGCCAGCAGCCTGGTGACAGGGAGGCCCCAGTACTTC.

V usage is TRBV7-9 and J usage is TRBJ2-1, with 7 bases that match TRBD2. Germline CDR1 reads SEHNR; CDR2 reads FQNEAQ (reference sequence). The V gene end was trimmed by 4 bases and the J gene end by 1 base; junction bases not matched to a gene: 16. CDR3 length equals 19 residues. CDR3 DNA sequence: TGTGCCAGCAGCTCGACGACTAGCCTAAACCCATTATCCTACAATGAGCAGTTCTTC. Protein sequence: CASSSTTSLNPLSYNEQFF.

The chain links TRBV2 to TRBJ2-1; D is perhaps TRBD2 (6 bases). Germline V gene sequence: CDR1 SNHLY, CDR2 FYNNEI. Deletions cut 6 bases from V and 1 base from J, with 16 bases between. The CDR3 covers 16 residues. CDR3 in DNA: TGTGCCAGCAGCAGAGATGGGGGGTCTTCCTACAATGAGCAGTTCTTC. Encoded protein: CASSRDGGSSYNEQFF.